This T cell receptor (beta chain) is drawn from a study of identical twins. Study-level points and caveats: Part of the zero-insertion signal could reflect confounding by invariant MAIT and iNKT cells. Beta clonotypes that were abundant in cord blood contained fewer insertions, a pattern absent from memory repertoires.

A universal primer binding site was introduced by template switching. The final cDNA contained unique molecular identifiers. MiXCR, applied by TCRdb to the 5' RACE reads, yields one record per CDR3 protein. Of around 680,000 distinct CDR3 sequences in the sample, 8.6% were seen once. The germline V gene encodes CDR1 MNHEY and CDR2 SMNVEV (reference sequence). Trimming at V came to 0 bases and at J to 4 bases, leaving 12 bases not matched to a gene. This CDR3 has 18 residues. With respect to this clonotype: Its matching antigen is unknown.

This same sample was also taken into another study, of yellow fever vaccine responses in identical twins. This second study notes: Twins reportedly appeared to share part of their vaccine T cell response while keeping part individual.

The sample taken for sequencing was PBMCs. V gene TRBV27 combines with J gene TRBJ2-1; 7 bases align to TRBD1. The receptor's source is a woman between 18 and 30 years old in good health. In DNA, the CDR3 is TGTGCCAGCAGTTTATCATCGGGCGAGGGGGCTGGGTACAATGAGCAGTTCTTC. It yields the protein CASSLSSGEGAGYNEQFF.